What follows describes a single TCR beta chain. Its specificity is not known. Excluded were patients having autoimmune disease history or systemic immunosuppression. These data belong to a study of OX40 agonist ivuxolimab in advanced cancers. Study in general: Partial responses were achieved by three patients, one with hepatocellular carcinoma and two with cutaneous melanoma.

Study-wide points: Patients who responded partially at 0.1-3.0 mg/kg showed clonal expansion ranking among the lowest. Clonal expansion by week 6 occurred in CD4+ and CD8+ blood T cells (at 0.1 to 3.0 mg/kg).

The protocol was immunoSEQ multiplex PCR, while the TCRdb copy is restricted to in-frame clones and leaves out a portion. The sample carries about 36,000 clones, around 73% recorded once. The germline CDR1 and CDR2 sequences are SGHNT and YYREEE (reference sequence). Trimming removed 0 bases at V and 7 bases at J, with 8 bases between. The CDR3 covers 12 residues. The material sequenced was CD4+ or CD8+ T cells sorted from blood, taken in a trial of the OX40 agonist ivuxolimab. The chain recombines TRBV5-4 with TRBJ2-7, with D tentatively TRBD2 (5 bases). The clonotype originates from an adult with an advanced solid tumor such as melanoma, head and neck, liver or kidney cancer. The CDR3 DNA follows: TGTGCCAGCAGCTTGGGCTCGGGGGAGCAGTACTTC. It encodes CASSLGSGEQYF.